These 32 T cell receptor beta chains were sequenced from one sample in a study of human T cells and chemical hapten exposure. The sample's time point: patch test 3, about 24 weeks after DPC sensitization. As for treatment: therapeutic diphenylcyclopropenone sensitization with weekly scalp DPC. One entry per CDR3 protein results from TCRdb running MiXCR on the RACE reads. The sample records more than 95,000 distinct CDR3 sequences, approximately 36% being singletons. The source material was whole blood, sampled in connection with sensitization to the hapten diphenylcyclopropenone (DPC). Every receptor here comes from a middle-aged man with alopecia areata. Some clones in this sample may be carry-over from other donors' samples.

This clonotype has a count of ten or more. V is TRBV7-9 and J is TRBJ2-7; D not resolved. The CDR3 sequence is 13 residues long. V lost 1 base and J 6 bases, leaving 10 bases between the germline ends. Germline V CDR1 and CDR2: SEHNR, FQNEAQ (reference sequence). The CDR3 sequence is CASSLGPGGEQYF. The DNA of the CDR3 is TGTGCCAGCAGCTTAGGACCCGGTGGCGAGCAGTACTTC.

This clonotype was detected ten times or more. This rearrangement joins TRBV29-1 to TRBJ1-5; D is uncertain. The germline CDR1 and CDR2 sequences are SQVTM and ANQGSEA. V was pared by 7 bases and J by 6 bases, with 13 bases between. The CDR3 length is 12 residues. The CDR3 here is CSGGREGQPQHF. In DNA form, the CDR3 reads TGCAGCGGAGGGAGGGAGGGTCAGCCCCAGCATTTT.

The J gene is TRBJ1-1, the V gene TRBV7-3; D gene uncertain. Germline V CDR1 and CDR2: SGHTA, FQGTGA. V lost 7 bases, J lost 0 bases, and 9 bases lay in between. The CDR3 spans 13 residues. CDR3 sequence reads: CASKGMMNTEAFF. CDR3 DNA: TGTGCCAGCAAGGGCATGATGAACACTGAAGCTTTCTTT.

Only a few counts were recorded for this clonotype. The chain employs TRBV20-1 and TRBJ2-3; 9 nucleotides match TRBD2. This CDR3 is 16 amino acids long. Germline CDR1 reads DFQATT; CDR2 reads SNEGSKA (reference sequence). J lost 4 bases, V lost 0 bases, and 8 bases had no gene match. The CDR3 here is CSARDAFAGGPDTQYF. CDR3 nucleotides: TGCAGTGCTAGAGACGCCTTTGCGGGAGGGCCAGATACGCAGTATTTT.

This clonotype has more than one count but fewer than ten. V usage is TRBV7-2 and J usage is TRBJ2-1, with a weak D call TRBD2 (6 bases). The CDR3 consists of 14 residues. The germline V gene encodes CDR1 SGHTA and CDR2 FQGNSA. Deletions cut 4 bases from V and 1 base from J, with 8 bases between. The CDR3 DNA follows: TGTGCCAGCAGCTGGACTAAGTCCTACAATGAGCAGTTCTTC. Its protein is CASSWTKSYNEQFF.

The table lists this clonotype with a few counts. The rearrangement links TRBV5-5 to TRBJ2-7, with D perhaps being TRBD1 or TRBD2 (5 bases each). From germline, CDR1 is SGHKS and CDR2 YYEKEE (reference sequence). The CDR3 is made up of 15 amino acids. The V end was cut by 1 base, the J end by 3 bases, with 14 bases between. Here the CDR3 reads CASSLRWDLSYEQYV. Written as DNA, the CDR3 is TGTGCCAGCAGCTTGCGTTGGGACCTGAGCTACGAGCAGTACGTC.

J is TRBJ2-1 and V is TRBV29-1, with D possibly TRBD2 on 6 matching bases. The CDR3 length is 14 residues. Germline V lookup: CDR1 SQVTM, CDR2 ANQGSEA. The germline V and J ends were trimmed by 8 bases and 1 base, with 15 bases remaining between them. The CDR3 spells CSTAGLASYNEQFF. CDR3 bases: TGCAGCACTGCGGGACTTGCGTCCTACAATGAGCAGTTCTTC.

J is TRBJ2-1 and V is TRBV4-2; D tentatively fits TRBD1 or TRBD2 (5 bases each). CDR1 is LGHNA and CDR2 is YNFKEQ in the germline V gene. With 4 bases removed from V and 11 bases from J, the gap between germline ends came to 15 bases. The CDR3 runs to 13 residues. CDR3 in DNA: TGTGCCAGCAGCCGTTCTTGTGAGGGGAAGCAGTTCTTC. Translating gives CASSRSCEGKQFF.

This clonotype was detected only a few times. The CDR3 reads CSATGRGPYEQYV. CDR3 nucleotides: TGCAGTGCTACCGGGAGGGGCCCCTACGAGCAGTACGTC. The chain combines TRBV20-1 with TRBJ2-7; the match to TRBD2 covers 8 bases. J gave up 2 bases and V 4 bases, and 4 bases lay outside the gene matches. The germline gives CDR1 DFQATT, CDR2 SNEGSKA (reference sequence). The CDR3 covers 13 residues.

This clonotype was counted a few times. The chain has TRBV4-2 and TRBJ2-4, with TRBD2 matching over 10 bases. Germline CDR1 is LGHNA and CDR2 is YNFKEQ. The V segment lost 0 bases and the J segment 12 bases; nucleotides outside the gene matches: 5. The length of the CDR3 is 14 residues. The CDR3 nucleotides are TGTGCCAGCAGCCAAGATCAACCTAGCGGGGGTCAGTACTTC. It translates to CASSQDQPSGGQYF.

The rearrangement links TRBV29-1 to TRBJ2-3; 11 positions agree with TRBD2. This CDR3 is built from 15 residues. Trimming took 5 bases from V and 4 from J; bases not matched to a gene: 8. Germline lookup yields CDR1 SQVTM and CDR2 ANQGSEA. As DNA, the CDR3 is TGCAGCGTTCCCGTAGCGGGAGGGCCCTCAGATACGCAGTATTTT. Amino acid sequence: CSVPVAGGPSDTQYF.

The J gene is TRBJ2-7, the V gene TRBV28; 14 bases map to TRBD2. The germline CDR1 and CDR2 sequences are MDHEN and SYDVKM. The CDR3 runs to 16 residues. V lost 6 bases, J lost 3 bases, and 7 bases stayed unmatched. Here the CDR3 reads CASSPPGLAGGYEQYF. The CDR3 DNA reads TGTGCCAGCAGCCCTCCTGGACTAGCGGGAGGCTACGAGCAGTACTTC.

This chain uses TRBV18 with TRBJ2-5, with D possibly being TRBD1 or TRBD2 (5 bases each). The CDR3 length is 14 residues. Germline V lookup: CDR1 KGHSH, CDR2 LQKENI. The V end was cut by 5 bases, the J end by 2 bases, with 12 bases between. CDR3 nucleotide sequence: TGTGCCAGCTCAGTCGGGGCCGTTCAAGAGACCCAGTACTTC. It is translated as CASSVGAVQETQYF.

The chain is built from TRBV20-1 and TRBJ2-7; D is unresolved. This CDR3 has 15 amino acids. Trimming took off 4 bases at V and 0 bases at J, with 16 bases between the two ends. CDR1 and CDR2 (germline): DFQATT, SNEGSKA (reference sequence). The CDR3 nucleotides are TGCAGTGCTATCCCGGTTGGACGGAGCTCCTACGAGCAGTACGTC. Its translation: CSAIPVGRSSYEQYV.

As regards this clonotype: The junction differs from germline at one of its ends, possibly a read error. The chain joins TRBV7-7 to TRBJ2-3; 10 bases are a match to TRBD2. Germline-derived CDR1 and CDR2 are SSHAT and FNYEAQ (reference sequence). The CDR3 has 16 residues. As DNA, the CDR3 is TGTGCTAGCAGCCCGGGACTAGCGCCCGGCACAGATACGCAGTATTTT. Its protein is CASSPGLAPGTDTQYF.

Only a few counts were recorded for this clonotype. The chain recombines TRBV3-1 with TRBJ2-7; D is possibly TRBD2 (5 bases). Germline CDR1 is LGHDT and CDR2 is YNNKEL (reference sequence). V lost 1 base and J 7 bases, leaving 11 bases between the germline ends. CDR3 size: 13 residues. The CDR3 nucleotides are TGTGCCAGCAGCCAAGGGACTTGGAGGGAGCAGTACTTC. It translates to CASSQGTWREQYF.

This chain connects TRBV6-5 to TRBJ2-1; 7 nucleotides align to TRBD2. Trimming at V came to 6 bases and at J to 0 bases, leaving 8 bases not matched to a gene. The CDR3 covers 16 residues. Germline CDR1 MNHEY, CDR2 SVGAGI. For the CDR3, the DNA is TGTGCCAGCAGGGGAATAGCGGGCAGCTCCTACAATGAGCAGTTCTTC. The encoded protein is CASRGIAGSSYNEQFF.

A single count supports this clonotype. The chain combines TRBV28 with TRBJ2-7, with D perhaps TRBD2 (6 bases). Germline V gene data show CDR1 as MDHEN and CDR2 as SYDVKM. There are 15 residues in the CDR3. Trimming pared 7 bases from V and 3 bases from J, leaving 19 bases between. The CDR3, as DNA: TGTGCCAGCACCTCCCCGGGCGGGAACTTCTACGAGCAGTACTTC. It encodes CASTSPGGNFYEQYF.

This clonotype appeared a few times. The CDR3 bases are TGTGCCAGCAGTAGGACTTACACCTACGAGCAGTACTTC. This sequence encodes CASSRTYTYEQYF. The chain combines TRBV2 with TRBJ2-7, with D perhaps TRBD2 (5 bases). V was shortened by 5 bases and J by 2 bases, with 10 bases between the two germline ends. Germline CDR1 reads SNHLY; CDR2 reads FYNNEI. The CDR3 consists of 13 residues.

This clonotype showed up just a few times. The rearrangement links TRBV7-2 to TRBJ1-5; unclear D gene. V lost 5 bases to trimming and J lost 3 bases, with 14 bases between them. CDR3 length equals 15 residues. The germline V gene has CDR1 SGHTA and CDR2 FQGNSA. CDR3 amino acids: CASSQLGIDNQPQHF. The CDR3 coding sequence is TGTGCCAGCAGCCAGCTAGGGATCGACAATCAGCCCCAGCATTTT. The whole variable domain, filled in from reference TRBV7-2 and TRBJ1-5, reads GAGVSQSPSNKVTEKGKDVELRCDPISGHTALYWYRQSLGQGLEFLIYFQGNSAPDKSGLPSDRFSAERTGGSVSTLTIQRTQQEDSAVYLCASSQLGIDNQPQHFGDGTRLSIL.

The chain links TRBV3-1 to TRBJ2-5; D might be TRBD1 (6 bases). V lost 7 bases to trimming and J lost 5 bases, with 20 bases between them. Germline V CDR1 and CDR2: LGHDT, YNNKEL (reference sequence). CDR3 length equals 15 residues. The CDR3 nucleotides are TGTGCCAGCAAGCAGATGACAGGTTCATGGGAGACCCAGTACTTC. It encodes CASKQMTGSWETQYF.

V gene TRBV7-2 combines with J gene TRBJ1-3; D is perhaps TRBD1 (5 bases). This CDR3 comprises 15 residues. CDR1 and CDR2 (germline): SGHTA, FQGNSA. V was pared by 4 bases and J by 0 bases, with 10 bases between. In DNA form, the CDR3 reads TGTGCCAGCAGCTACGGGGGTACCTCTGGAAACACCATATATTTT. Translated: CASSYGGTSGNTIYF.

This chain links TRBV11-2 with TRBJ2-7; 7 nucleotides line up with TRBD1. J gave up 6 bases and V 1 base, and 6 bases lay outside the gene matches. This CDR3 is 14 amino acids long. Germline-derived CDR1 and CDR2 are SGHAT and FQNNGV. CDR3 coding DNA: TGTGCCAGCAGCTTAGTGAAGGGGGCGGGCGAGCAGTACGTC. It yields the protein CASSLVKGAGEQYV.

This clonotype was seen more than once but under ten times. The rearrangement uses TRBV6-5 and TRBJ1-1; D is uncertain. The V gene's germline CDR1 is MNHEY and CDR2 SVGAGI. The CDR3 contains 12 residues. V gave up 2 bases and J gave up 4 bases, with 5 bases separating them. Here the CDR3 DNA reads TGTGCCAGCAGTTACGCCGGCACTGAAGCTTTCTTT. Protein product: CASSYAGTEAFF.

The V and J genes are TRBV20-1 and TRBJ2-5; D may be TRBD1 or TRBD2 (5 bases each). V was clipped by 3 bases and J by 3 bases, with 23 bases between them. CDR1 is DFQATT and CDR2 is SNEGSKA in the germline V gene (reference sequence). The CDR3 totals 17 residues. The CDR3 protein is CSARIGDEIIHKETQYF. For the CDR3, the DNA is TGCAGTGCTAGGATCGGGGACGAGATAATACATAAAGAGACCCAGTACTTC.

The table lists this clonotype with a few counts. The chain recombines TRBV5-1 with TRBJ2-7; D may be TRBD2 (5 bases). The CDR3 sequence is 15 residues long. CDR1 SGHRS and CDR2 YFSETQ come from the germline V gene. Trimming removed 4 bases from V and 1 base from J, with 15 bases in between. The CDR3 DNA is TGCGCCAGCAGCCCCCTATCAGCGGCATCCTACGAGCAGTACTTC. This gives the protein CASSPLSAASYEQYF.

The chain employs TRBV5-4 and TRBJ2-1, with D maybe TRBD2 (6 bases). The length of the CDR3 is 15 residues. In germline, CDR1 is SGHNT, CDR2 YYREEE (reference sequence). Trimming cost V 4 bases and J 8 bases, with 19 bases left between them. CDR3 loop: CASSPGASKVYEQFF. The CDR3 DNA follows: TGTGCCAGCAGCCCGGGAGCGTCGAAGGTCTATGAGCAGTTCTTC.

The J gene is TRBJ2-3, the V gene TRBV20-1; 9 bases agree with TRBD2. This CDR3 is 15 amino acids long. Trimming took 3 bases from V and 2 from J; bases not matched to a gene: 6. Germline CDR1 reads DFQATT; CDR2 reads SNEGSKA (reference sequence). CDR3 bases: TGCAGTGCTAGTAACCAGCGGGAGGCCACAGATACGCAGTATTTT. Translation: CSASNQREATDTQYF.

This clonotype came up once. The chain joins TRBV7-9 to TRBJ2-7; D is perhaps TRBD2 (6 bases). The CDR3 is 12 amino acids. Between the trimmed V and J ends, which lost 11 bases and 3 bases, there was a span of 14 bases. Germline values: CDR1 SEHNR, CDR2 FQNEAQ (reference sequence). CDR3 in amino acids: CASRGIVYEQYF. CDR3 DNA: TGTGCCTCTCGGGGGATTGTCTACGAGCAGTACTTC.

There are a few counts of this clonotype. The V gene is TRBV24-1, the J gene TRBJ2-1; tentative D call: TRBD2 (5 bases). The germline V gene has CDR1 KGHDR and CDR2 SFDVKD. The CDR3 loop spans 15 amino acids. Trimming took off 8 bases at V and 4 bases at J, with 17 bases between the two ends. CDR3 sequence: CATTLTGRQYNEQFF. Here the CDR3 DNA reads TGTGCCACCACGCTCACGGGGAGACAATACAATGAGCAGTTCTTC.

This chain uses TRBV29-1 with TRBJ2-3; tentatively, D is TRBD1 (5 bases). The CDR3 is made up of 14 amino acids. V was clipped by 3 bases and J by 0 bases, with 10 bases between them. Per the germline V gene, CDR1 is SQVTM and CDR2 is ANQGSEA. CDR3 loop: CSVDGASSTDTQYF. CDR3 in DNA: TGCAGCGTTGATGGGGCCAGCAGCACAGATACGCAGTATTTT.

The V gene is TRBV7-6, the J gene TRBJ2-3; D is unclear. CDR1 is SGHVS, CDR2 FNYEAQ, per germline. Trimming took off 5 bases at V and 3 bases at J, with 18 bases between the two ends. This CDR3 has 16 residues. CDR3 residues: CASSPEGIPLTDTQYF. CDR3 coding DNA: TGTGCCAGCAGCCCCGAAGGGATCCCCTTAACAGATACGCAGTATTTT.